Following are 25 T cell receptor beta chains from one sample sequenced in a study of blood T cell repertoires in COVID-19. The repertoire was sequenced with immunoSEQ multiplex PCR; TCRdb's copy has only in-frame clones and lacks some. The sample carries about 400,000 clones, around 90% recorded once. Sequenced input: PBMCs or T cells enriched from blood (not recorded which). The receptor set was obtained from a woman aged 40 to 50 with acute COVID-19.

This sequence joins TRBV6-5 and TRBJ2-3; 8 nucleotides agree with TRBD2. The germline V gene has CDR1 MNHEY and CDR2 SVGAGI. After removal of 6 bases from V and 2 bases from J, the junction contained 7 bases not matched to a gene. The CDR3 length is 15 residues. The DNA of the CDR3 is TGTGCCAGCAGCGTAATAGCGGGGACCACAGATACGCAGTATTTT. Translation: CASSVIAGTTDTQYF.

This clone has more than one count but fewer than ten. This chain connects TRBV12-3 or TRBV12-4 to TRBJ1-5; D not certain. The germline V and J ends were trimmed by 5 bases and 3 bases, with 5 bases remaining between them. This CDR3 is built from 12 residues. This CDR3 reads CASSPSNQPQHF. The DNA of the CDR3 is TGTGCCAGCAGTCCCTCCAATCAGCCCCAGCATTTT.

The CDR3 sequence is CASSLGTGQGDLNYGYTF. CDR3 nucleotide sequence: TGTGCCAGCAGCTTAGGCACGGGACAGGGGGATCTGAACTATGGCTACACCTTC. The chain employs TRBV7-9 and TRBJ1-2, with 11 nucleotides matching TRBD1. CDR3 length: 18 amino acids. V was pared by 1 base and J by 2 bases, with 9 bases of the junction left unmatched. From germline, CDR1 is SEHNR and CDR2 FQNEAQ (reference sequence). The full variable domain, with the rest looked up from reference TRBV7-9 and TRBJ1-2, is DTGVSQNPRHKITKRGQNVTFRCDPISEHNRLYWYRQTLGQGPEFLTYFQNEAQLEKSRLLSDRFSAERPKGSFSTLEIQRTEQGDSAMYLCASSLGTGQGDLNYGYTFGSGTRLTVV.

The table lists this clone with a count of one. V is TRBV20-1 and J is TRBJ2-7, with D hard to call. V was pared by 7 bases and J by 3 bases, with 10 bases between. This CDR3 spans 11 amino acids. Germline lookup yields CDR1 DFQATT and CDR2 SNEGSKA (reference sequence). The CDR3 here is CSGAHGYEQYF. Here the CDR3 DNA reads TGCAGTGGGGCCCATGGCTACGAGCAGTACTTC.

V and J are TRBV29-1 and TRBJ2-3; TRBD2 matches 10 bases. The CDR3 is 15 residues long. The trim removed 4 bases at V and 0 bases at J, leaving 4 bases unmatched. Germline assignment: CDR1 SQVTM and CDR2 ANQGSEA. CDR3 loop: CSVVSGGPSTDTQYF. CDR3 coding DNA: TGCAGCGTTGTTAGCGGGGGGCCTAGCACAGATACGCAGTATTTT.

This rearrangement joins TRBV6-5 to TRBJ1-5, with 10 bases lining up with TRBD1. This CDR3 has 15 residues. Looked up from germline, CDR1 is MNHEY and CDR2 is SVGAGI. The V segment lost 5 bases and the J segment 7 bases; nucleotides outside the gene matches: 8. The CDR3 DNA reads TGTGCCAGCAGTCCGACAGGGGGCGCGGAGCAGCCCCAGCATTTT. This translates into CASSPTGGAEQPQHF.

The chain recombines TRBV11-2 with TRBJ1-3, with TRBD1 matching over 12 bases. This CDR3 has 16 residues. V lost 1 base and J lost 2; bases outside the gene matches: 0. From germline, CDR1 is SGHAT and CDR2 FQNNGV. CDR3 sequence reads: CASSLGDRGPGNTIYF. CDR3 bases: TGTGCCAGCAGCTTAGGGGACAGGGGGCCTGGAAACACCATATATTTT.

V is TRBV19 and J is TRBJ1-6; tentatively, D is TRBD1 (6 bases). Per the germline V gene, CDR1 is LNHDA and CDR2 is SQIVND (reference sequence). The CDR3 is 12 residues long. V shed 5 bases and J shed 11 bases, with 10 bases lying between them. CDR3 nucleotides: TGTGCCAGTAGTTCAGGGGTGCCACCCCTCCACTTT. This gives the protein CASSSGVPPLHF.

This sequence joins TRBV2 and TRBJ2-3; 9 bases are a match to TRBD1. Trimming cost V 4 bases and J 4 bases; bases outside gene matches: 12. The CDR3 extends over 17 amino acids. Germline lookup yields CDR1 SNHLY and CDR2 FYNNEI. CDR3 coding DNA: TGTGCCAGCAGTGGGACTTGGGACAGGGTTGGTGCAGATACGCAGTATTTT. Its protein product is CASSGTWDRVGADTQYF.

The chain uses TRBV29-1 and TRBJ1-1; TRBD1 matches 9 bases. This CDR3 comprises 15 residues. Germline V gene lookup returns CDR1 SQVTM and CDR2 ANQGSEA. Unmatched junction bases numbered 10, after V lost 6 bases and J lost 2 bases. For the CDR3, the DNA is TGCAGCGTAGTAGACAGGGGGGTTGCAAACACTGAAGCTTTCTTT. Its protein product is CSVVDRGVANTEAFF.

This clone has only a few counts. The chain has TRBV7-9 and TRBJ2-2; D is unclear. Germline loops: CDR1 SEHNR, CDR2 FQNEAQ (reference sequence). Trimming took 5 bases from V and 1 from J, leaving 5 bases between them. This CDR3 spans 13 amino acids. This CDR3 reads CASSRQNTGELFF. CDR3 nucleotides: TGTGCCAGCAGCCGACAGAACACCGGGGAGCTGTTTTTT.

This chain uses TRBV7-8 with TRBJ2-7; possibly TRBD2 for D (6 bases). Germline CDR1 and CDR2: SGHVS and FQNEAQ. The ends were cut back, 4 bases at V and 1 base at J, with 14 bases in the middle. The CDR3 loop spans 15 amino acids. For the CDR3, the DNA is TGTGCCAGCAGCTCAACTTTTGGACTATCCTACGAGCAGTACTTC. This sequence encodes CASSSTFGLSYEQYF.

This clone was seen only once. V gene TRBV19 combines with J gene TRBJ1-1, with a possible D match to TRBD1 (6 bases). The CDR3 covers 15 residues. Trimming took off 11 bases at V and 1 base at J, with 20 bases between the two ends. CDR1 and CDR2 from the germline V gene are LNHDA and SQIVND (reference sequence). The CDR3 nucleotides read TGTGCCGTTAAGAGGGCGGGGGCGAGGAACACTGAAGCTTTCTTT. This translates into CAVKRAGARNTEAFF.

The genes are TRBV4-1 and TRBJ1-4; D is possibly TRBD1 (6 bases). Germline CDR1 reads MGHRA; CDR2 reads YSYEKL. V was trimmed by 1 base and J by 8 bases, leaving 14 bases between them. This CDR3 spans 15 amino acids. DNA for the CDR3: TGCGCCAGCAGCCAAGTGCACAGGGTGGAGGAAAAACTGTTTTTT. It specifies CASSQVHRVEEKLFF.

The chain employs TRBV6-5 and TRBJ1-5; a possible D gene is TRBD1 (5 bases). CDR1 and CDR2 (germline): MNHEY, SVGAGI. Trimming shortened V by 2 bases and J by 0 bases, and 8 bases separated the two germline ends. This CDR3 contains 15 residues. DNA for the CDR3: TGTGCCAGCAGTTACGGGGCAAATAGCAATCAGCCCCAGCATTTT. It translates to CASSYGANSNQPQHF.

The chain uses TRBV2 and TRBJ2-5, with 7 positions matching TRBD1. J gave up 5 bases and V 8 bases, and 8 bases lay outside the gene matches. The length of the CDR3 is 13 residues. In germline, CDR1 is SNHLY, CDR2 FYNNEI. The CDR3 coding sequence is TGTGCCAGCGACAGGGAAGTAGGGGAGACCCAGTACTTC. It is translated as CASDREVGETQYF.

A remark on this clone: Other DNA sequences in the same sample also yield this CDR3. V gene TRBV14 combines with J gene TRBJ2-7; the D is unclear. The CDR3 sequence is 15 residues long. Germline V lookup: CDR1 SGHDN, CDR2 FVKESK. V was clipped by 2 bases and J by 1 base, with 12 bases between them. CDR3 sequence reads: CASSQWYSSSYEQYF. The CDR3 DNA follows: TGTGCCAGCAGCCAATGGTATAGTAGTTCCTACGAGCAGTACTTC.

For this clone: The sample contains more than one DNA sequence encoding this CDR3. J is TRBJ1-1 and V is TRBV18; 9 bases match TRBD1. The V gene end was trimmed by 6 bases and the J gene end by 4 bases; junction bases not matched to a gene: 6. The CDR3 consists of 14 residues. Looked up from germline, CDR1 is KGHSH and CDR2 is LQKENI. CDR3 protein: CASSLGQGSTEAFF. The CDR3 DNA sequence: TGTGCCAGCTCGCTTGGACAGGGGAGCACTGAAGCTTTCTTT.

This clone has a single count. The J gene is TRBJ2-1, the V gene TRBV11-2; 9 bases are a match to TRBD2. There are 15 residues in the CDR3. Germline V lookup: CDR1 SGHAT, CDR2 FQNNGV. The trim removed 3 bases at V and 6 bases at J, leaving 6 bases unmatched. As DNA, the CDR3 is TGTGCCAGCAGCTTCACAGCGGGGGGCCCCAATGAGCAGTTCTTC. Its protein product is CASSFTAGGPNEQFF.

This clone was recorded once. The gene calls are TRBV19 and TRBJ1-5, with TRBD1 identical over 8 bases. Germline values: CDR1 LNHDA, CDR2 SQIVND (reference sequence). Trimming at V came to 3 bases and at J to 1 base, leaving 14 bases not matched to a gene. The length of the CDR3 is 19 residues. The CDR3 DNA reads as TGTGCCAGTAGTATCCTCTCCGGCGGGACAGGTTCCAGCAATCAGCCCCAGCATTTT. It encodes CASSILSGGTGSSNQPQHF.

The chain has TRBV15 and TRBJ2-1; 8 nucleotides agree with TRBD2. Germline V gives CDR1 LNHNV, CDR2 YYDKDF (reference sequence). Germline trimming cut 5 bases from V and 6 bases from J; bases unmatched to any gene: 6. CDR3 length equals 14 residues. Here the CDR3 reads CATSSGGRGNEQFF. The CDR3 DNA reads as TGTGCCACCAGCTCGGGGGGGCGAGGCAATGAGCAGTTCTTC.

The chain couples TRBV7-9 to TRBJ1-5; D is undetermined. The germline V and J ends were trimmed by 0 bases and 6 bases, with 15 bases remaining between them. This CDR3 has 16 amino acids. Germline V gives CDR1 SEHNR, CDR2 FQNEAQ (reference sequence). The CDR3 region is CASSLALGVSGQPQHF. DNA for the CDR3: TGTGCCAGCAGCTTAGCGCTCGGGGTATCAGGTCAGCCCCAGCATTTT. Looking up the rest from reference TRBV7-9 and TRBJ1-5 gives the full variable domain: DTGVSQNPRHKITKRGQNVTFRCDPISEHNRLYWYRQTLGQGPEFLTYFQNEAQLEKSRLLSDRFSAERPKGSFSTLEIQRTEQGDSAMYLCASSLALGVSGQPQHFGDGTRLSIL.

The J gene is TRBJ1-1, the V gene TRBV30; 9 bases agree with TRBD1. With 3 bases clipped from V and 5 bases from J, the junction kept 4 bases outside the gene matches. Germline CDR1 and CDR2: GTSNPN and SVGIG (reference sequence). This CDR3 region has 13 residues. The CDR3 is CAWRRQGGTEAFF. In nucleotides, the CDR3 is TGTGCCTGGAGACGACAGGGGGGGACTGAAGCTTTCTTT.

This chain links TRBV2 with TRBJ1-1, with TRBD1 matching over 10 bases. V was pared by 6 bases and J by 0 bases, with 4 bases of the junction left unmatched. The CDR3 is 15 amino acids. Germline V lookup: CDR1 SNHLY, CDR2 FYNNEI. CDR3 residues: CASRGTGAMNTEAFF. CDR3 DNA sequence: TGTGCCAGCAGAGGGACAGGGGCCATGAACACTGAAGCTTTCTTT. Full variable domain (outside the CDR3, taken from reference TRBV2 and TRBJ1-1): EPEVTQTPSHQVTQMGQEVILRCVPISNHLYFYWYRQILGQKVEFLVSFYNNEISEKSEIFDDQFSVERPDGSNFTLKIRSTKLEDSAMYFCASRGTGAMNTEAFFGQGTRLTVV.

This chain connects TRBV5-1 to TRBJ1-2; 9 bases agree with TRBD1. The CDR3 covers 13 residues. The V gene end was trimmed by 0 bases and the J gene end by 8 bases; junction bases not matched to a gene: 2. Germline-derived CDR1 and CDR2 are SGHRS and YFSETQ. This CDR3 reads CASSLDRGQGYTF. In nucleotides, the CDR3 is TGCGCCAGCAGCTTGGACAGGGGGCAAGGCTACACCTTC. Full variable domain (rest looked up from reference TRBV5-1 and TRBJ1-2): KAGVTQTPRYLIKTRGQQVTLSCSPISGHRSVSWYQQTPGQGLQFLFEYFSETQRNKGNFPGRFSGRQFSNSRSEMNVSTLELGDSALYLCASSLDRGQGYTFGSGTRLTVV.